The 11 T cell receptor beta chains reported below all come from one sample, sequenced in a study of cytomegalovirus exposure and HLA in healthy donors. PCR was performed using 60 Vbeta and 13 Jbeta primers. TCRdb's copy holds only in-frame clones and misses some; the assay was immunoSEQ multiplex PCR. Of about 130,000 clones listed, roughly a tenth are singletons. The sequenced sample consisted of PBMCs. Receptors were obtained from a woman aged 18-29 years in good health and CMV-seropositive.

This clone came up a few times. The CDR3 nucleotides read TGTGCCAGCAGCGTAACCGGTATGCCTGGAAACACCATATATTTT. Translated, it gives CASSVTGMPGNTIYF. This chain links TRBV9 with TRBJ1-3, with no clear D. The CDR3 covers 15 residues. From germline, CDR1 is SGDLS and CDR2 YYNGEE. The V end was cut by 1 base, the J end by 2 bases, with 10 bases between.

V is TRBV6-1 and J is TRBJ2-5; D is undetermined. This CDR3 has 13 amino acids. From germline, CDR1 is MNHNS and CDR2 SASEGT. Trimming took off 9 bases at V and 2 bases at J, with 13 bases between the two ends. CDR3 in DNA: TGTGCCAGTGAGCCCGACGGGCAAGAGACCCAGTACTTC. This codes for CASEPDGQETQYF.

This clone was seen only a few times. The chain is built from TRBV7-3 and TRBJ1-1; 10 bases agree with TRBD1. Germline CDR1 reads SGHTA; CDR2 reads FQGTGA. This CDR3 is built from 13 residues. The V and J ends lost 4 bases and 9 bases, in that order; junction bases with no gene match: 5. The CDR3 spells CASSSGQGYKAFF. The CDR3 DNA follows: TGTGCCAGCAGCTCGGGACAGGGGTATAAAGCTTTCTTT. Using reference TRBV7-3 and TRBJ1-1 for the parts outside the CDR3, the full variable domain is GAGVSQTPSNKVTEKGKYVELRCDPISGHTALYWYRQSLGQGPEFLIYFQGTGAADDSGLPNDRFFAVRPEGSVSTLKIQRTERGDSAVYLCASSSGQGYKAFFGQGTRLTVV.

The V call is TRBV5-6, the J call TRBJ1-5; 9 nucleotides align to TRBD1. The V and J ends lost 7 bases and 0 bases, in that order; junction bases with no gene match: 2. The CDR3 extends over 14 amino acids. Germline V CDR1 and CDR2: SGHDT, YYEEEE. The CDR3 reads CASGTGNSNQPQHF. CDR3 bases: TGTGCCAGCGGGACAGGGAATAGCAATCAGCCCCAGCATTTT.

This clone was seen a few times. The chain links TRBV11-3 to TRBJ1-1; D gene unclear. The CDR3 is 13 residues long. Germline CDR1 SGHNT, CDR2 YENEEA. The V end was cut by 1 base, the J end by 1 base, with 4 bases between. CDR3 coding DNA: TGTGCCAGCAGCTTAGGGCCGAACACTGAAGCTTTCTTT. Encoded protein: CASSLGPNTEAFF.

This clone was counted a few times. The J gene is TRBJ2-3, the V gene TRBV5-4, with D uncertain. CDR3 length equals 14 residues. CDR1 and CDR2 (germline): SGHNT, YYREEE (reference sequence). Trimming stripped 1 base from V and 1 base from J, with 7 bases between. CDR3 residues: CASSLLGRTDTQYF. The CDR3 region has the DNA TGTGCCAGCAGCTTGCTGGGCCGCACAGATACGCAGTATTTT. The entire variable domain, with the rest obtained from reference TRBV5-4 and TRBJ2-3, is as follows: ETGVTQSPTHLIKTRGQQVTLRCSSQSGHNTVSWYQQALGQGPQFIFQYYREEENGRGNFPPRFSGLQFPNYSSELNVNALELDDSALYLCASSLLGRTDTQYFGPGTRLTVL.

This clone occurred a few times. The rearrangement uses TRBV19 and TRBJ2-3, with 7 bases lining up with TRBD2. The CDR3 has 16 residues. V trimming: 4 bases; J trimming: 0 bases; junction bases outside the gene matches: 7. Germline CDR1 reads LNHDA; CDR2 reads SQIVND (reference sequence). The CDR3 DNA follows: TGTGCCAGTAGTACTACTAGCGTCAGTAGCACAGATACGCAGTATTTT. It specifies CASSTTSVSSTDTQYF.

The genes are TRBV7-6 and TRBJ2-1; D is perhaps TRBD1 (5 bases). Germline V lookup: CDR1 SGHVS, CDR2 FNYEAQ. The ends were cut back, 1 base at V and 5 bases at J, with 6 bases in the middle. The CDR3 contains 13 residues. The DNA for the CDR3 is TGTGCCAGCAGCTTAGGACAGAACAATGAGCAGTTCTTC. The encoded protein is CASSLGQNNEQFF.

This clone came up a few times. The genes are TRBV7-6 and TRBJ2-5, with a possible D match to TRBD1 (6 bases). This CDR3 comprises 14 residues. From germline, CDR1 is SGHVS and CDR2 FNYEAQ. The V end was cut by 5 bases, the J end by 7 bases, with 17 bases between. The CDR3 DNA follows: TGTGCCAGCAGCGCCGACAGGCTCAGGGGGACCCAGTACTTC. It yields the protein CASSADRLRGTQYF.

This clone appeared once. The chain has TRBV11-3 and TRBJ2-7, with D perhaps matching TRBD1 (5 bases). V lost 6 bases, J lost 7 bases, and 13 bases lay in between. Germline V gene data show CDR1 as SGHNT and CDR2 as YENEEA. The CDR3 is 12 residues long. CDR3 in amino acids: CASRPPTGEQYF. In DNA form, the CDR3 reads TGTGCCAGCAGACCCCCCACAGGAGAGCAGTACTTC.

This clone was detected only a few times. The V and J genes are TRBV5-4 and TRBJ1-2; 8 bases match TRBD1. The junction had 4 bases not matched to a gene; V was cut back by 3 bases and J by 3 bases. The CDR3 runs 14 residues. Germline loops: CDR1 SGHNT, CDR2 YYREEE (reference sequence). CDR3 sequence: CASSSGGADYGYTF. The CDR3 DNA reads as TGTGCCAGCAGCTCAGGGGGCGCAGACTATGGCTACACCTTC.